Below, 8 T cell receptor beta chains from the same sample are listed, as sequenced in a study of T cell repertoires in cytomegalovirus infection. TCRdb re-analysed the reads in MiXCR, keeping a single row per CDR3 protein. This table has roughly 700,000 distinct CDR3 sequences, roughly 36% appearing once. These receptors are not linked to any known antigen. Source: cultured PBMCs, taken from culture after CMV antigen stimulation. These receptors all come from a human donor in good health (CMV status not recorded). Some clones in this sample may be carry-over from other donors' samples.

V is TRBV6-2 or TRBV6-3 and J is TRBJ2-1; the match to TRBD2 covers 10 bases. The CDR3 length is 15 residues. Per germline, CDR1 MNHEY and CDR2 SVGEGT. V lost 8 bases, J lost 3 bases, and 7 bases stayed unmatched. CDR3 sequence: CASGETSGHYNEQFF. The CDR3 nucleotides are TGTGCCAGCGGGGAGACTAGCGGGCACTACAATGAGCAGTTCTTC.

V and J are TRBV12-3 or TRBV12-4 and TRBJ2-5; D may be TRBD2 (5 bases). The CDR3 is made up of 12 amino acids. Trimming removed 6 bases from V and 7 bases from J, with 12 bases in between. Here the CDR3 reads CASRKYAGTQYF. In nucleotides, the CDR3 is TGTGCCAGCAGGAAATATGCGGGGACCCAGTACTTC.

The V gene is TRBV20-1, the J gene TRBJ1-4; weak D call: TRBD1 (6 bases). The germline V gene encodes CDR1 DFQATT and CDR2 SNEGSKA (reference sequence). V was trimmed by 6 bases and J by 0 bases, leaving 17 bases between them. The CDR3 consists of 16 residues. CDR3 nucleotides: TGCAGTGCCAGTCCCGGGACATTTGCAACTAATGAAAAACTGTTTTTT. Residues: CSASPGTFATNEKLFF.

This clonotype showed up just once. The chain joins TRBV6-6 to TRBJ1-1, with D possibly matching TRBD1 (6 bases). The V end was cut by 8 bases, the J end by 1 base, with 11 bases between. CDR3 size: 13 residues. Germline loops: CDR1 MNHNY, CDR2 SVGAGI (reference sequence). The CDR3 DNA follows: TGTGCCAGCGAGGAGGGGGGGAACACTGAAGCTTTCTTT. Protein: CASEEGGNTEAFF.

This chain joins TRBV5-6 and TRBJ2-7, with a weak D call TRBD1 (5 bases). The CDR3 runs 14 residues. V was pared by 0 bases and J by 4 bases, with 11 bases between. The germline V gene has CDR1 SGHDT and CDR2 YYEEEE. CDR3 bases: TGTGCCAGCAGCTTGGGACAGAGCTATTACGAGCAGTACTTC. This encodes CASSLGQSYYEQYF.

This clonotype was picked up many times. The chain combines TRBV19 with TRBJ2-7; 9 nucleotides match TRBD1. CDR3 length: 14 amino acids. Germline V CDR1 and CDR2: LNHDA, SQIVND (reference sequence). The V gene end was trimmed by 4 bases and the J gene end by 4 bases; junction bases not matched to a gene: 5. The CDR3 DNA reads TGTGCCAGTAGTAGGGGACAGGGTCCTTACGAGCAGTACTTC. It is translated as CASSRGQGPYEQYF. Based on the CDR3 plus reference TRBV19 and TRBJ2-7, the full variable domain is DGGITQSPKYLFRKEGQNVTLSCEQNLNHDAMYWYRQDPGQGLRLIYYSQIVNDFQKGDIAEGYSVSREKKESFPLTVTSAQKNPTAFYLCASSRGQGPYEQYFGPGTRLTVT.

The rearrangement uses TRBV6-6 and TRBJ1-1, with D possibly being TRBD1 (6 bases). This CDR3 contains 14 residues. In germline, CDR1 is MNHNY, CDR2 SVGAGI (reference sequence). V shed 6 bases and J shed 4 bases, with 15 bases lying between them. In DNA form, the CDR3 reads TGTGCCAGCAGGGAGACAGGCTTGAGCACTGAAGCTTTCTTT. It translates to CASRETGLSTEAFF.

This clonotype has ten or more counts. The chain joins TRBV7-2 to TRBJ1-4; the D is unclear. This CDR3 is built from 15 residues. The germline CDR1 and CDR2 sequences are SGHTA and FQGNSA. V lost 4 bases to trimming and J lost 3 bases, with 12 bases between them. The CDR3 loop reads CASSSARKSNEKLFF. CDR3 bases: TGTGCCAGCAGCTCCGCCAGGAAGTCTAATGAAAAACTGTTTTTT.